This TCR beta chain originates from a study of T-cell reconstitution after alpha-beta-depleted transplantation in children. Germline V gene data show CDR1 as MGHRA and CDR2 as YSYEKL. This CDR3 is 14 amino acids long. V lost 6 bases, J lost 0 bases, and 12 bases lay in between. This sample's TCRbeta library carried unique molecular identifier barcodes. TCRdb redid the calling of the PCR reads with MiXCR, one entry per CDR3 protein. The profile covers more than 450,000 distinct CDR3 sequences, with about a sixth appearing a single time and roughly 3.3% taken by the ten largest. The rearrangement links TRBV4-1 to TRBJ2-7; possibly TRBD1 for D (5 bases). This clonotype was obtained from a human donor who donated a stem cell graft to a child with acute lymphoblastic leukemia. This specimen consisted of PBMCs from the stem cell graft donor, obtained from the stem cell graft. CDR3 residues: CASSATVGSYEQYF. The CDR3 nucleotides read TGCGCCAGCAGTGCGACAGTAGGCTCCTACGAGCAGTACTTC.